This T cell receptor (beta chain) comes out of a study of regulatory T cells in long-lasting Graves disease. Study as a whole: Over 5 years of antithyroid drugs with positive TSH receptor antibodies was taken to mean persistent Graves' disease.

The CDR3 totals 15 residues. Germline-derived CDR1 and CDR2 are MNHEY and SMNVEV (reference sequence). Trimming removed 7 bases from V and 0 bases from J, with 15 bases in between. The time point: persistent/refractory GD, antithyroid drugs over 5 years with positive TRAb. RNA extracted from PBMCs served as the sequencing template. Overall study findings and caveats: The analysis examined peripheral blood only and excluded thyroid tissue.

This clonotype has just a few counts. What it recognizes is unknown. Investigators prepared the TCR beta libraries by applying iRepertoire HTBI primers and Arm-PCR of CDR3 regions. TCRdb ran MiXCR on the multiplex PCR reads and lists one entry per CDR3 protein. The table shows 400,000 to 500,000 distinct CDR3 sequences, with about 21% occurring only once. Sequenced material: peripheral blood mononuclear cells (PBMCs), taken when the disease was refractory, from a patient treated with antithyroid drugs. This rearrangement joins TRBV27 to TRBJ1-1; TRBD1 is a possible D gene (5 bases). The origin of this receptor is a female donor with Graves disease. The CDR3 region has the DNA TGTGCCAGCAAAAGCCAGGGCAGTCTGAACACTGAAGCTTTCTTT. This codes for CASKSQGSLNTEAFF.